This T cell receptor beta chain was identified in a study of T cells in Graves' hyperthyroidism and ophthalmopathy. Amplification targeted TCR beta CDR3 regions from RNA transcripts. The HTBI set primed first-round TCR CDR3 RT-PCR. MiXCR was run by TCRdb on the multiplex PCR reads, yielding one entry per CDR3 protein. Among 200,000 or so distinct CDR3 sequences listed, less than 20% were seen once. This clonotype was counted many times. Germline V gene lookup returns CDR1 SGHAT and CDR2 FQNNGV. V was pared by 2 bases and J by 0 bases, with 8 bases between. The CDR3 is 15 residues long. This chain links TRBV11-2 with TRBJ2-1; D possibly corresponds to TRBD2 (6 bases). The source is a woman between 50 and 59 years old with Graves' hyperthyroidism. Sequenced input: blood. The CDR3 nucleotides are TGTGCCAGCAGCTTACCCGGGAGCTCCTACAATGAGCAGTTCTTC. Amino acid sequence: CASSLPGSSYNEQFF.